This T cell receptor beta chain was identified during a study of T-cell memory formation after mild COVID-19. There are 11 residues in the CDR3. Trimming cost V 5 bases and J 15 bases; bases outside gene matches: 4. CDR1 and CDR2 (germline): SNHLY, FYNNEI. In TCRdb, the 5' RACE reads were re-called with MiXCR into one record per CDR3 protein. Of just under 150,000 distinct CDR3 sequences in the sample, 15% to 20% were seen once. The receptor was isolated from an adult woman who had mild COVID-19 (a few samples of this study predate the infection). Cell type and time point are not known. What was sequenced was PBMCs or a T cell subset sorted from them (not recorded which). J is TRBJ2-1 and V is TRBV2, with 10 bases aligning to TRBD1. CDR3 coding DNA: TGTGCCAGCAGTCTCCGGGACAGGGGGTTCTTC. It is translated as CASSLRDRGFF. Using reference TRBV2 and TRBJ2-1 for the parts outside the CDR3, the full variable domain is EPEVTQTPSHQVTQMGQEVILRCVPISNHLYFYWYRQILGQKVEFLVSFYNNEISEKSEIFDDQFSVERPDGSNFTLKIRSTKLEDSAMYFCASSLRDRGFFGPGTRLTVL.